What follows describes a single TCR beta chain. Its antigen is not known. The record originates from a study of cytomegalovirus exposure and HLA in healthy donors. The study, taken as a whole, reports: The authors considered a cluster of highly shared sequence variants likely to be a sequencing artifact. Most observed TCR sequences were rare, whereas some public TCRs were detected in many donors. A later analysis reported that several of the most significant clusters appeared to be linked to common viral pathogens, among them Epstein-Barr virus. Sequencing depth roughly uniform across donors was assumed in presence/absence analyses.

60 Vbeta and 13 Jbeta primers were used in PCR. Measured with immunoSEQ multiplex PCR; TCRdb has only the in-frame clones, and not every one. Recorded for this sample: tens of thousands of clones. The germline V gene encodes CDR1 SGHRS and CDR2 YFSETQ. The ends lost 1 base at V and 7 bases at J; junction bases unmatched: 11. The CDR3 extends over 15 amino acids. The V call is TRBV5-1, the J call TRBJ2-7; 7 bases align to TRBD1. Sequencing input: PBMCs. This TCR derives from a man aged 35 to 55 in good health and CMV-seropositive. This chain's CDR3 is CASSLSGQASGEQYF. The CDR3, as DNA: TGCGCCAGCAGCTTGTCCGGACAGGCGTCAGGTGAGCAGTACTTC.